This T cell receptor beta chain is drawn from a study of blood T cell repertoires in COVID-19. The table came from immunoSEQ multiplex PCR; TCRdb's copy has only in-frame clones and leaves some out. The sample has under 350,000 clones, around 86% seen once; the top ten hold over 1%. This TCR was recovered from a man between 65 and 85 years old with acute or convalescent COVID-19. The sample consisted of peripheral blood.

The CDR3 nucleotides read TGTGCCAGTAGTATATCCCTAGGAACCGGGGAGCTGTTTTTT. The encoded protein is CASSISLGTGELFF. This sequence joins TRBV19 and TRBJ2-2; D is undetermined. The V and J ends lost 2 bases and 5 bases respectively, with 9 bases between them. The CDR3 contains 14 residues. Germline loops: CDR1 LNHDA, CDR2 SQIVND (reference sequence). The full variable domain, in which reference TRBV19 and TRBJ2-2 provide the parts outside the CDR3, is DGGITQSPKYLFRKEGQNVTLSCEQNLNHDAMYWYRQDPGQGLRLIYYSQIVNDFQKGDIAEGYSVSREKKESFPLTVTSAQKNPTAFYLCASSISLGTGELFFGEGSRLTVL.